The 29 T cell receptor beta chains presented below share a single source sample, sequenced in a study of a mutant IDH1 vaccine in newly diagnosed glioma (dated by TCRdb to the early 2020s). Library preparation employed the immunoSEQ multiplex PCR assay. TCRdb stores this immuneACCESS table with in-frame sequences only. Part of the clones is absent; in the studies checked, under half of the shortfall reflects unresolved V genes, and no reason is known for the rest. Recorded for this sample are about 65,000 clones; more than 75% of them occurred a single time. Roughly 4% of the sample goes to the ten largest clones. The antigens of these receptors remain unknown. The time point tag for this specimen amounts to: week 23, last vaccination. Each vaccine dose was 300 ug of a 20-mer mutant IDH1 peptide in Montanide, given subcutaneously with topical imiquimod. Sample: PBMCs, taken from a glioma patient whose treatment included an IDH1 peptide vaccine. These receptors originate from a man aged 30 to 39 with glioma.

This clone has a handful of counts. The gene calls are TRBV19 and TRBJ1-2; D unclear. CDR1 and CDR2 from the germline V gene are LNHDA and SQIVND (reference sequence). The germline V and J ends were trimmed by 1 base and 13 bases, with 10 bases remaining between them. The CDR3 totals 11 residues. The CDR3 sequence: CASSIGRAATF. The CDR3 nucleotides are TGTGCCAGTAGTATAGGGAGGGCCGCCACCTTC.

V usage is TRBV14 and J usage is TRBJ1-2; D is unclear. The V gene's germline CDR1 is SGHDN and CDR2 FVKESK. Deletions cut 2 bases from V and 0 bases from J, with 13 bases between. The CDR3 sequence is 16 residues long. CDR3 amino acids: CASSQRPHRANYGYTF. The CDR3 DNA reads TGTGCCAGCAGCCAAAGGCCGCACCGAGCTAACTATGGCTACACCTTC.

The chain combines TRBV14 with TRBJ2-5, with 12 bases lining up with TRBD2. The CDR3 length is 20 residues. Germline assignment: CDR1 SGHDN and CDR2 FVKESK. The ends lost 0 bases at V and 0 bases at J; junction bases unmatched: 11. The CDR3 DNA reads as TGTGCCAGCAGCCAAGATGGATTGAGACTAGCGGGGGTGTACCAAGAGACCCAGTACTTC. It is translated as CASSQDGLRLAGVYQETQYF.

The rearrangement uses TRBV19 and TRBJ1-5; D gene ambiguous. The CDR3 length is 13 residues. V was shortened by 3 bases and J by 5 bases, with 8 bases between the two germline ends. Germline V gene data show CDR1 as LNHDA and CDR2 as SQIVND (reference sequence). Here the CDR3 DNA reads TGTGCCAGTAGTATCGCAGGACATCAGCCCCAGCATTTT. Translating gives CASSIAGHQPQHF.

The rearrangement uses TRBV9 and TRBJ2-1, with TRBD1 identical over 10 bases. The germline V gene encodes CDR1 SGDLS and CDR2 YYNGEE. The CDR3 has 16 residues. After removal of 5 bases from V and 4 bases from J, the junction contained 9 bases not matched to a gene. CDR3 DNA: TGTGCCAGCAGTCGGCCCGGGACAGGGGCATACAATGAGCAGTTCTTC. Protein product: CASSRPGTGAYNEQFF.

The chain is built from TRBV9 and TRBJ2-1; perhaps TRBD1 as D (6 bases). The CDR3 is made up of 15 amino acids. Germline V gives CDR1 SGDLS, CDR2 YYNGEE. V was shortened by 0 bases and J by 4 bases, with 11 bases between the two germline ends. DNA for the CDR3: TGTGCCAGCAGCGTAGCGCCAGGGGTGTACAATGAGCAGTTCTTC. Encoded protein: CASSVAPGVYNEQFF.

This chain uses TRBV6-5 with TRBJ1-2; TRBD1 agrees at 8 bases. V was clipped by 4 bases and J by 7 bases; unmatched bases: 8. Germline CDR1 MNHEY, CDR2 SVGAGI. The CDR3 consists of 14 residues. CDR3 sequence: CASSLDRGGGGYTF. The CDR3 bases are TGTGCCAGCAGTTTAGACAGGGGAGGAGGTGGCTACACCTTC.

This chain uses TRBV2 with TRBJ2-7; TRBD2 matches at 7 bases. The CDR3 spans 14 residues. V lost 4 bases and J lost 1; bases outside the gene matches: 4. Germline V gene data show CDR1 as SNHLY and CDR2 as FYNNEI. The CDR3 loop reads CASSGLGGSYEQYF. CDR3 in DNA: TGTGCCAGCAGTGGCCTGGGGGGGTCCTACGAGCAGTACTTC.

CDR3 region: CASSRGPTDTQYF. In DNA, the CDR3 is TGTGCCAGCAGTCGGGGGCCCACAGATACGCAGTATTTT. This chain joins TRBV2 and TRBJ2-3; D possibly uses TRBD1 or TRBD2 (6 bases each). The V and J ends lost 5 bases and 2 bases respectively, with 8 bases between them. Germline CDR1 is SNHLY and CDR2 is FYNNEI. The CDR3 has 13 residues.

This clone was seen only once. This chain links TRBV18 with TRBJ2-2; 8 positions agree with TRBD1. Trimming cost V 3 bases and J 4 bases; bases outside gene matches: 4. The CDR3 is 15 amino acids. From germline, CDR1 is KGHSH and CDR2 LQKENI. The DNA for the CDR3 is TGTGCCAGCTCACCGACAGGGGACGGCACCGGGGAGCTGTTTTTT. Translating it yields CASSPTGDGTGELFF.

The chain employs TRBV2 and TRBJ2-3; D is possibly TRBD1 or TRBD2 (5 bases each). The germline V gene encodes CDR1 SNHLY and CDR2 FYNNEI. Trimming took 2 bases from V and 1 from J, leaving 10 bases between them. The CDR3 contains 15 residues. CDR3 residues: CASSERRGRTDTQYF. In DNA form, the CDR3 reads TGTGCCAGCAGTGAACGTCGGGGCCGCACAGATACGCAGTATTTT.

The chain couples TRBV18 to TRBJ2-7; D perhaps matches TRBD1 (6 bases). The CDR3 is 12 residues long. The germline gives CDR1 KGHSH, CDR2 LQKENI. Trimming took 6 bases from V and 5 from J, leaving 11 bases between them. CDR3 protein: CASSHQGNEQYF. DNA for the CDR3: TGTGCCAGCTCTCACCAGGGGAACGAGCAGTACTTC.

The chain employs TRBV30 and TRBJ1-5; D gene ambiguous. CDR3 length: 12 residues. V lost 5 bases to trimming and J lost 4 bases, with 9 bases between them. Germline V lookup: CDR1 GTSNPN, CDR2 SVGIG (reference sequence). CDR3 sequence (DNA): TGTGCCTGGGGACTGATGAATCAGCCCCAGCATTTT. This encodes CAWGLMNQPQHF.

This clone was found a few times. The CDR3 bases are TGTGCCAGCACGGACAGGGGGCAAGGCTACACCTTC. This encodes CASTDRGQGYTF. The chain uses TRBV9 and TRBJ1-2; the match to TRBD1 covers 11 bases. Germline CDR1 and CDR2: SGDLS and YYNGEE. There are 12 residues in the CDR3. V dropped 6 bases and J dropped 8; count of bases not matched to a gene: 3.

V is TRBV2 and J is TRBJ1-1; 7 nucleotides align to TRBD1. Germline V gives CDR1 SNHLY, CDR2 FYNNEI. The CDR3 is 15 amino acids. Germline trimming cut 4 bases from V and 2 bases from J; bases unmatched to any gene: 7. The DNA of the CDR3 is TGTGCCAGCAGTGCAACGGGACAGCGAAACACTGAAGCTTTCTTT. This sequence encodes CASSATGQRNTEAFF.

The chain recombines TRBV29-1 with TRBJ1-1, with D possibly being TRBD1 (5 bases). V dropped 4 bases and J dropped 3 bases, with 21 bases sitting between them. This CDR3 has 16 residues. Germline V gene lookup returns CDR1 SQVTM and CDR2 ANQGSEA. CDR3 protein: CSVGVPGPGVHTEAFF. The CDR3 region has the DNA TGCAGCGTTGGGGTCCCGGGCCCGGGGGTACACACTGAAGCTTTCTTT.

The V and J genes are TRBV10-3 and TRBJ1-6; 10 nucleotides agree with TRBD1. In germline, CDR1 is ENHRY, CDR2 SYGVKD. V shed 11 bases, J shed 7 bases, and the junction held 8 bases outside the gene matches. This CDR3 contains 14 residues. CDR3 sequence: CASRLGQGNSPLHF. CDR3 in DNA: TGTGCCTCACGCCTGGGACAGGGGAATTCACCCCTCCACTTT.

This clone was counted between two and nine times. CDR3: CASSSGQGNTIYF. DNA for the CDR3: TGTGCCAGCAGCTCGGGACAGGGAAACACCATATATTTT. The chain employs TRBV7-9 and TRBJ1-3, with TRBD1 matching over 7 bases. The V segment lost 4 bases and the J segment 4 bases; nucleotides outside the gene matches: 1. Germline V gene lookup returns CDR1 SEHNR and CDR2 FQNEAQ (reference sequence). The CDR3 spans 13 residues.

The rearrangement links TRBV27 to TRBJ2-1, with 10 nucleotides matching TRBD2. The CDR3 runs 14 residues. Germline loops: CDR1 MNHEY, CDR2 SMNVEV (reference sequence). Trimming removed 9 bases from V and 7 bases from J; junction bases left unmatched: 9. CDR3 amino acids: CASSLPGLANEQFF. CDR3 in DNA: TGTGCCAGTTCGCTTCCGGGACTAGCGAATGAGCAGTTCTTC.

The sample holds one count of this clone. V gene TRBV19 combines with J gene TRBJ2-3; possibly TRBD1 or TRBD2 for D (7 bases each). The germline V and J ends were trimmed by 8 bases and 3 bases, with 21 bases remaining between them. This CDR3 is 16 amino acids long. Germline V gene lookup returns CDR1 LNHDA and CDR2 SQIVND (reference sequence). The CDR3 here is CASVSRGQGGTDTQYF. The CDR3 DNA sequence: TGTGCCAGTGTATCTCGGGGCCAGGGGGGGACAGATACGCAGTATTTT. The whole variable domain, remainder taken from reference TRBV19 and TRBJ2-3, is DGGITQSPKYLFRKEGQNVTLSCEQNLNHDAMYWYRQDPGQGLRLIYYSQIVNDFQKGDIAEGYSVSREKKESFPLTVTSAQKNPTAFYLCASVSRGQGGTDTQYFGPGTRLTVL.

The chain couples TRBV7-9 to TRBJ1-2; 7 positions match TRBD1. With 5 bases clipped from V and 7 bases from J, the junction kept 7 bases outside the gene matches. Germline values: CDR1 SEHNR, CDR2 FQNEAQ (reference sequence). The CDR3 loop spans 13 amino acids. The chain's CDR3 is CASSLDRVLGYTF. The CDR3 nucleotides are TGTGCCAGCAGCCTAGACAGGGTACTTGGCTACACCTTC.

DNA for the CDR3: TGTGCCAGCAGTGGGCCAAGCACAGATACGCAGTATTTT. Protein: CASSGPSTDTQYF. V is TRBV2 and J is TRBJ2-3; D unresolved. The CDR3 has 13 residues. Germline-derived CDR1 and CDR2 are SNHLY and FYNNEI. V was pared by 4 bases and J by 0 bases, with 5 bases between. Full variable domain (remainder filled in from reference TRBV2 and TRBJ2-3): EPEVTQTPSHQVTQMGQEVILRCVPISNHLYFYWYRQILGQKVEFLVSFYNNEISEKSEIFDDQFSVERPDGSNFTLKIRSTKLEDSAMYFCASSGPSTDTQYFGPGTRLTVL.

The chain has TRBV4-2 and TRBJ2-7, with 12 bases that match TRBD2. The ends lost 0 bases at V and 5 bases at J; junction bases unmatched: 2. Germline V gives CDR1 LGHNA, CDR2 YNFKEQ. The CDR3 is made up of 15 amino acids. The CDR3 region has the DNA TGTGCCAGCAGCCAAGATACTAGCGGGGGGAACGAGCAGTACTTC. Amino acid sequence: CASSQDTSGGNEQYF.

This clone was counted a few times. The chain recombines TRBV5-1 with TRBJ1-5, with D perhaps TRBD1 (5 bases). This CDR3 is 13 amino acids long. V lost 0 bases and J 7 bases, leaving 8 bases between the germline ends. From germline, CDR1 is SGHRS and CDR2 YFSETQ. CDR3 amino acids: CASSLGQGQPQHF. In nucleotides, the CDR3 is TGCGCCAGCAGCTTGGGGCAGGGACAGCCCCAGCATTTT. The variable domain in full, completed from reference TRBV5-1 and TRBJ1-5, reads KAGVTQTPRYLIKTRGQQVTLSCSPISGHRSVSWYQQTPGQGLQFLFEYFSETQRNKGNFPGRFSGRQFSNSRSEMNVSTLELGDSALYLCASSLGQGQPQHFGDGTRLSIL.

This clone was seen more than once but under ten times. This CDR3 reads CASSPRDQRNTEAFF. The DNA of the CDR3 is TGTGCCAGCAGCCCGCGCGATCAGAGAAACACTGAAGCTTTCTTT. This chain joins TRBV7-2 and TRBJ1-1; D is ambiguous. The germline V and J ends were trimmed by 5 bases and 2 bases, with 15 bases remaining between them. Looked up from germline, CDR1 is SGHTA and CDR2 is FQGNSA. The CDR3 spans 15 residues.

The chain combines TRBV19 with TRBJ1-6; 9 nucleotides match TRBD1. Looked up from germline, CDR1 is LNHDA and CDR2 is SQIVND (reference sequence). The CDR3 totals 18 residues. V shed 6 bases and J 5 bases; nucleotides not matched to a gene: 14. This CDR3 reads CASRKEMGQGTNNSPLHF. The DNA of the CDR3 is TGTGCCAGTAGAAAAGAAATGGGACAGGGAACGAATAATTCACCCCTCCACTTT.

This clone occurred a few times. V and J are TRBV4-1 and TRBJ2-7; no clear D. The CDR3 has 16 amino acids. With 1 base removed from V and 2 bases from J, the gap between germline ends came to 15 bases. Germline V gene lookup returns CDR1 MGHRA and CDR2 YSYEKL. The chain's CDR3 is CASSQVLGSSAYEQYF. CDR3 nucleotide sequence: TGCGCCAGCAGCCAAGTCCTGGGGTCTTCAGCCTACGAGCAGTACTTC.

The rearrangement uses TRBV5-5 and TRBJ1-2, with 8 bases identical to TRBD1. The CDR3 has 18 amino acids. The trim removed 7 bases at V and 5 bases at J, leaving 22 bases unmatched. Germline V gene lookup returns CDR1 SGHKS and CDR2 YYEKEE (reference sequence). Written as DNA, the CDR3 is TGTGCCAGCTTTCCTGGAGGGACCGCGACAGGGGCGGTGTATGGCTACACCTTC. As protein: CASFPGGTATGAVYGYTF.

The CDR3 reads CASSESGGPYNEQFF. As DNA, the CDR3 is TGCGCCAGCAGTGAGTCCGGGGGGCCCTACAATGAGCAGTTCTTC. This chain uses TRBV10-1 with TRBJ2-1; a weak D match, TRBD2 (7 bases). This CDR3 is 15 amino acids long. Trimming stripped 0 bases from V and 2 bases from J, with 8 bases between. Per germline, CDR1 WNHNN and CDR2 SYGVQD (reference sequence).